This T cell receptor beta chain was documented in a study of T cell repertoires in cytomegalovirus infection. For the study at large: CMV infection and matching HLA type were both indicated by public TCR beta signatures. General study results and limits: CMV carriers with the relevant HLA were identified by cumulative public TCR beta family frequency. The ex vivo response was dominated by HLA-C-restricted CMV-specific TCR beta clonotypes.

This clonotype appeared a few times. Its cognate antigen is unknown. TCRdb used MiXCR to reprocess the reads, holding one entry per CDR3 protein. The repertoire holds around 290,000 distinct CDR3 sequences, about 25% seen once, with approximately 15% in the top ten. V lost 6 bases to trimming and J lost 3 bases; unmatched junction nucleotides: 7. CDR1 and CDR2 from the germline V gene are SGHTA and FQGNSA. The CDR3 consists of 16 residues. This receptor was taken from a human donor in good health (CMV status not recorded). Some clones in this sample may be carry-over from other donors' samples. The sequencing sample was made of PBMCs. The chain couples TRBV7-2 to TRBJ2-1; TRBD1 matches 11 bases. CDR3 coding DNA: TGTGCCAGCAGACGACCCGGGACAGGGGGCTACAATGAGCAGTTCTTC. It specifies CASRRPGTGGYNEQFF.